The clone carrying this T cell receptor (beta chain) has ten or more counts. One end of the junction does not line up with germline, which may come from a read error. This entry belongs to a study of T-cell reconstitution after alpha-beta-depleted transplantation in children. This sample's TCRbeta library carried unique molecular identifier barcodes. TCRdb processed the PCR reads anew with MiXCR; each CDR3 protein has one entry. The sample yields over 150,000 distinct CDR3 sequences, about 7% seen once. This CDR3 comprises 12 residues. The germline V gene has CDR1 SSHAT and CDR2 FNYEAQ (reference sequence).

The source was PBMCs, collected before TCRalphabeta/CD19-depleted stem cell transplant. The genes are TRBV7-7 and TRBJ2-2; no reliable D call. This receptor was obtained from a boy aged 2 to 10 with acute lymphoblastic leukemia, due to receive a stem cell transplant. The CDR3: CASSNNYGELFF. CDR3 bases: TGTGCTAGCAGCAATAACTACGGGGAGCTGTTTTTT.